Detailed here is one TCR beta chain. The antigen is not known. This record comes from a study of cytomegalovirus exposure and HLA in healthy donors. Overall study findings and caveats: With later analysis, a missense DCLRE1C variant became linked to TCR beta V- and J-gene trimming. Later analysis reportedly placed an Asian-associated ancestry cluster below the roughly 690-donor mean in N-insertions.

The V and J ends lost 10 bases and 7 bases, in that order; junction bases with no gene match: 3. Germline V CDR1 and CDR2: ENHRY, SYGVKD. The CDR3 is 13 residues long. 60 Vbeta and 13 Jbeta primers were used in PCR. TCRdb's copy holds only in-frame clones and misses some; the assay was immunoSEQ multiplex PCR. The table shows some 180,000 clones, with approximately 85% occurring only once. This clonotype was sampled from a woman aged 45-60 years in good health and CMV-seronegative. Sequenced material: PBMCs. V and J are TRBV10-3 and TRBJ2-1; 14 nucleotides align to TRBD2. The CDR3 region is CATGLAGENEQFF. The CDR3 bases are TGTGCCACGGGACTAGCGGGAGAAAATGAGCAGTTCTTC.